One sample yielded the 18 T cell receptor beta chains listed below, sequenced in a study of CD8 T cells in Susac syndrome. Reverse transcription of roughly 0.5 to 1 ug RNA used random hexamers. TCRdb passed the immunoSEQ multiplex PCR reads through MiXCR, listing each CDR3 protein once. The sample lists 90,000 to 150,000 distinct CDR3 sequences, about 93% occurring once. Specimen: CD4+ T cells from PBMCs. The receptors come from a human donor in good health.

V gene TRBV7-3 combines with J gene TRBJ1-2; 10 positions agree with TRBD1. J was trimmed by 1 base and V by 11 bases; bases with no gene match: 4. Germline V gives CDR1 SGHTA, CDR2 FQGTGA. This CDR3 is 13 amino acids long. DNA for the CDR3: TGTGCCGGCGACAGGGGGCTTAACTATGGCTACACCTTC. It translates to CAGDRGLNYGYTF.

The chain has TRBV5-1 and TRBJ2-1; 7 bases fit TRBD2. After removal of 4 bases from V and 2 bases from J, the junction contained 6 bases not matched to a gene. In germline, CDR1 is SGHRS, CDR2 YFSETQ. The CDR3 contains 15 residues. The DNA of the CDR3 is TGCGCCAGCAGCCCTGGACTAGATACCTACAATGAGCAGTTCTTC. Translation gives CASSPGLDTYNEQFF.

The V gene is TRBV9, the J gene TRBJ2-2; 10 nucleotides line up with TRBD1. Germline V gene data show CDR1 as SGDLS and CDR2 as YYNGEE. The J segment lost 5 bases and the V segment lost 1 base, leaving 14 bases of the junction unmatched. This CDR3 has 19 residues. For the CDR3, the DNA is TGTGCCAGCAGCGTATCCGATACGTTTGGACAGGGGGGTACCGGGGAGCTGTTTTTT. Protein product: CASSVSDTFGQGGTGELFF.

J is TRBJ2-7 and V is TRBV30; D is uncertain. Trimming stripped 5 bases from V and 2 bases from J, with 10 bases between. Looked up from germline, CDR1 is GTSNPN and CDR2 is SVGIG (reference sequence). CDR3 size: 12 residues. CDR3 nucleotides: TGTGCCTGGGGCCGCGGCGCCTACGAGCAGTACTTC. Protein: CAWGRGAYEQYF.

V usage is TRBV27 and J usage is TRBJ2-1; a weak D match, TRBD1 (6 bases). The CDR3 is 15 residues long. The germline V and J ends were trimmed by 6 bases and 0 bases, with 12 bases remaining between them. Germline values: CDR1 MNHEY, CDR2 SMNVEV (reference sequence). CDR3 bases: TGTGCCAGCAGCCAGGGGAGTCGCTCCTACAATGAGCAGTTCTTC. It yields the protein CASSQGSRSYNEQFF.

J is TRBJ1-1 and V is TRBV30; D is uncertain. CDR1 and CDR2 (germline): GTSNPN, SVGIG (reference sequence). The CDR3 is made up of 16 amino acids. V lost 0 bases and J lost 0, with 14 bases in between. CDR3 loop: CAWSVRRRVMNTEAFF. In nucleotides, the CDR3 is TGTGCCTGGAGTGTACGTCGAAGAGTAATGAACACTGAAGCTTTCTTT. Drawing the rest from reference TRBV30 and TRBJ1-1, the complete variable domain is SQTIHQWPATLVQPVGSPLSLECTVEGTSNPNLYWYRQAAGRGLQLLFYSVGIGQISSEVPQNLSASRPQDRQFILSSKKLLLSDSGFYLCAWSVRRRVMNTEAFFGQGTRLTVV.

The chain links TRBV4-2 to TRBJ2-1; 7 bases match TRBD1. The junction had 5 bases not matched to a gene; V was cut back by 1 base and J by 2 bases. The CDR3 consists of 16 residues. From germline, CDR1 is LGHNA and CDR2 YNFKEQ. CDR3 sequence: CASSQVWDRAYNEQFF. CDR3 nucleotide sequence: TGTGCCAGCAGCCAAGTTTGGGACAGAGCCTACAATGAGCAGTTCTTC.

Here the CDR3 DNA reads TGTGCCAGCAGTCCTCAGGGTGAAGAGACCCAGTACTTC. This codes for CASSPQGEETQYF. The gene calls are TRBV27 and TRBJ2-5; TRBD1 is a possible D gene (5 bases). The germline CDR1 and CDR2 sequences are MNHEY and SMNVEV (reference sequence). CDR3 length: 13 amino acids. Trimming shortened V by 5 bases and J by 3 bases, and 10 bases separated the two germline ends.

V gene TRBV19 combines with J gene TRBJ2-7; D is ambiguous. Germline CDR1 LNHDA, CDR2 SQIVND (reference sequence). The V gene lost 7 bases and the J gene lost 0 bases, with 7 bases spanning the gap. The CDR3 spans 12 residues. As DNA, the CDR3 is TGTGCCAGTAAGGGAAGCTCCTACGAGCAGTACTTC. Protein sequence: CASKGSSYEQYF. The whole variable domain, filled in from reference TRBV19 and TRBJ2-7, reads DGGITQSPKYLFRKEGQNVTLSCEQNLNHDAMYWYRQDPGQGLRLIYYSQIVNDFQKGDIAEGYSVSREKKESFPLTVTSAQKNPTAFYLCASKGSSYEQYFGPGTRLTVT.

CDR3 residues: CASSLSQSYEQYF. The DNA for the CDR3 is TGTGCCAGCAGCTTGAGTCAGTCCTACGAGCAGTACTTC. The V call is TRBV7-2, the J call TRBJ2-7; unclear D gene. V lost 3 bases to trimming and J lost 1 base, with 7 bases between them. Germline assignment: CDR1 SGHTA and CDR2 FQGNSA. This CDR3 region has 13 residues. Using reference TRBV7-2 and TRBJ2-7 for the parts outside the CDR3, the full variable domain is GAGVSQSPSNKVTEKGKDVELRCDPISGHTALYWYRQSLGQGLEFLIYFQGNSAPDKSGLPSDRFSAERTGGSVSTLTIQRTQQEDSAVYLCASSLSQSYEQYFGPGTRLTVT.

This clonotype was counted a single time. The rearrangement uses TRBV7-9 and TRBJ2-7; D unresolved. V was pared by 1 base and J by 4 bases, with 5 bases between. The CDR3 is made up of 12 amino acids. Looked up from germline, CDR1 is SEHNR and CDR2 is FQNEAQ (reference sequence). The CDR3 sequence is CASSLVIYEQYF. The CDR3 region has the DNA TGTGCCAGCAGCTTAGTAATTTACGAGCAGTACTTC.

A single count supports this clonotype. This chain connects TRBV30 to TRBJ2-3, with TRBD2 matching over 12 bases. The V gene end was trimmed by 2 bases and the J gene end by 0 bases; junction bases not matched to a gene: 3. CDR3 size: 16 residues. Looked up from germline, CDR1 is GTSNPN and CDR2 is SVGIG (reference sequence). The CDR3 region has the DNA TGTGCCTGGAGTCCCCTAGCGGGAGGGAGCACAGATACGCAGTATTTT. This sequence encodes CAWSPLAGGSTDTQYF.

V usage is TRBV24-1 and J usage is TRBJ1-2; D is perhaps TRBD1 (6 bases). Trimming pared 4 bases from V and 6 bases from J, leaving 26 bases between. CDR3 size: 18 residues. Germline CDR1 and CDR2: KGHDR and SFDVKD. Here the CDR3 reads CATSEFGPKQGGSDGYTF. The CDR3 coding sequence is TGTGCCACCAGTGAATTTGGACCAAAACAGGGAGGTAGCGATGGCTACACCTTC.

The gene calls are TRBV18 and TRBJ1-5; no clear D. V dropped 2 bases and J dropped 4 bases, with 6 bases sitting between them. The germline V gene has CDR1 KGHSH and CDR2 LQKENI. CDR3 length: 13 residues. CDR3 bases: TGTGCCAGCTCACCAGCCGAGAATCAGCCCCAGCATTTT. This encodes CASSPAENQPQHF.

This clonotype came up once. This chain uses TRBV2 with TRBJ1-5; D is perhaps TRBD1 (5 bases). Germline CDR1 SNHLY, CDR2 FYNNEI. Trimming removed 6 bases at V and 5 bases at J, with 17 bases between. This CDR3 contains 15 residues. CDR3 in DNA: TGTGCCAGCAGCCAAGGGGCAGTTCTGTATCAGCCCCAGCATTTT. Translation gives CASSQGAVLYQPQHF.

V is TRBV4-3 and J is TRBJ2-1, with no clear D. Germline-derived CDR1 and CDR2 are LGHNA and YSLEER. CDR3 length: 16 amino acids. V lost 0 bases and J 0 bases, leaving 9 bases between the germline ends. CDR3 DNA sequence: TGCGCCAGCAGCCAAGAGGCAGCGAGCTCCTACAATGAGCAGTTCTTC. Translated, it gives CASSQEAASSYNEQFF.

V usage is TRBV20-1 and J usage is TRBJ2-5, with 8 positions matching TRBD2. This CDR3 is built from 14 residues. Germline-derived CDR1 and CDR2 are DFQATT and SNEGSKA (reference sequence). J lost 0 bases, V lost 1 base, and 1 base had no gene match. The CDR3, as DNA: TGCAGTGCTAGAGCGGGGGGGGACCAAGAGACCCAGTACTTC. It specifies CSARAGGDQETQYF.

As to this clonotype: An end of the junction differs from the germline gene, which may be a read error. The rearrangement links TRBV30 to TRBJ1-1; TRBD1 agrees at 8 bases. The germline CDR1 and CDR2 sequences are GTSNPN and SVGIG (reference sequence). This CDR3 has 14 amino acids. CDR3 sequence: CMTGVSTWNTEAFF. The CDR3 DNA sequence: TGCATGACAGGGGTTTCTACATGGAACACTGAAGCTTTCTTT. The entire variable domain, with the rest obtained from reference TRBV30 and TRBJ1-1, is as follows: SQTIHQWPATLVQPVGSPLSLECTVEGTSNPNLYWYRQAAGRGLQLLFYSVGIGQISSEVPQNLSASRPQDRQFILSSKKLLLSDSGFYLCMTGVSTWNTEAFFGQGTRLTVV.